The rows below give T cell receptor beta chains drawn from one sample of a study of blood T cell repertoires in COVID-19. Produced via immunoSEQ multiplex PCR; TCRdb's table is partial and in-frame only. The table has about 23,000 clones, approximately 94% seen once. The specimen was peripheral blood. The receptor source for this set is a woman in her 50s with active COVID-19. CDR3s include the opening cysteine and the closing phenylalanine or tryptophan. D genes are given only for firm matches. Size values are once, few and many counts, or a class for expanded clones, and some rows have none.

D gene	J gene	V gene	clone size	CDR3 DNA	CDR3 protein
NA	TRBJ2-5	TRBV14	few	TGTGCCAGCAGCCACGGTATCCGGGAGACCCAGTACTTC	CASSHGIRETQYF
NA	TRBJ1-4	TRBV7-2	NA	TGTGCCAGCAGCTTTGGACAGTCTAATGAAAAACTGTTTTTT	CASSFGQSNEKLFF
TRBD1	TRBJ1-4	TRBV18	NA	TGTGCCAGCTCATTCACAGGGGACGAAAAACTGTTTTTT	CASSFTGDEKLFF
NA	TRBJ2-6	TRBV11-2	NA	TGTGCCAGCAGCTCCCCCCGCGAGGGGGCCAACGTCCTGACTTTC	CASSSPREGANVLTF
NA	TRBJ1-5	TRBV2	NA	TGTGCCAGCACCAAGCAGGGGCAGTATAATCAGCCCCAGCATTTT	CASTKQGQYNQPQHF
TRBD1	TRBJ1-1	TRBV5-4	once	TGTGCCAGCAGCTCGACAGGGGGCGTCACTGAAGCTTTCTTT	CASSSTGGVTEAFF
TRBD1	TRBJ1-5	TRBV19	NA	TGTGCCAGTAGTCCCGGGACAGGGAACCAGCCCCAGCATTTT	CASSPGTGNQPQHF
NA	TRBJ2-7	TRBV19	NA	TGTGCCAGTTCAACGGGGTACGGCTACGAGCAGTACTTC	CASSTGYGYEQYF
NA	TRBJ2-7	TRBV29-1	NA	TGCAGCGTTGCGGACAGACTCTCCTACGAGCAGTACTTC	CSVADRLSYEQYF
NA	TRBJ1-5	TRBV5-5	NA	TGTGCCAGCAGCTGGGGGGGCCAAAACAGCAATCAGCCCCAGCATTTT	CASSWGGQNSNQPQHF
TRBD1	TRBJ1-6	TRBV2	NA	TGTGCCAGCACGTCGGAGGGGGCAAAAACCCTCCACTTT	CASTSEGAKTLHF
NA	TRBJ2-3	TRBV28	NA	TGTGCCAGCAGTTTACTCGCGGGCCCACGCACAGATACGCAGTATTTT	CASSLLAGPRTDTQYF
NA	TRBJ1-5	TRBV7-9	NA	TGTGCCAGCAGCCCGGAGGGGGGGCGGAATCAGCCCCAGCATTTT	CASSPEGGRNQPQHF
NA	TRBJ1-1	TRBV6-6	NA	TGTGCCAGCAGTTACTCGTGGGGAGGGATGGGCACTGAAGCTTTCTTT	CASSYSWGGMGTEAFF
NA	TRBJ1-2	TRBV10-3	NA	TGTGCCATCAGTGGGCAGGTCGACTATGGCTACACCTTC	CAISGQVDYGYTF
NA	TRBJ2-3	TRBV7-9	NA	TGTGCCAGCAGCTTAGGTGGAGGAGGGATAACAGATACGCAGTATTTT	CASSLGGGGITDTQYF
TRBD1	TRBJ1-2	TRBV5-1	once	TGCGCCAGCAGCTTGGCCGACAGGGTGAACTATGGCTACACCTTC	CASSLADRVNYGYTF
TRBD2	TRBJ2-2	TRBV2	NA	TGTGCCAGCAGCCTCCGGCGGGGGGAGCGTGAAGACACCGGGGAGCTGTTTTTT	CASSLRRGEREDTGELFF
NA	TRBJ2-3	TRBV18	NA	TGTGCCAGCTCACCAAACATACACACAGATACGCAGTATTTT	CASSPNIHTDTQYF
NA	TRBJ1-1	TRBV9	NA	TGTGCCAGCAGTGAATACCGGGGTGAGAACACTGAAGCTTTCTTT	CASSEYRGENTEAFF
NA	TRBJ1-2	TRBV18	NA	TGTGCCAGCTCACCGGCGGGGGACGGCTACACCTTC	CASSPAGDGYTF
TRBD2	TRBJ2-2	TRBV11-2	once	TGTGCCAGCAGCGAATGGAGTAGCGGGGTGAACACCGGGGAGCTGTTTTTT	CASSEWSSGVNTGELFF
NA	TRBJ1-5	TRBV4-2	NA	TGTGCCAGCAGCCAAGAAGGGTCCGGGACATCGAGCAATCAGCCCCAGCATTTT	CASSQEGSGTSSNQPQHF
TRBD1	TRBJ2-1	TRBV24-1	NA	TGTGCCACCAGTGAATCCTCCGGGACAGGGTCATTCTTC	CATSESSGTGSFF
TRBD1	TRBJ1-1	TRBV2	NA	TGTGCCAGCAGGGCATTAGGACAGGGCAGAGCTTTCTTT	CASRALGQGRAFF
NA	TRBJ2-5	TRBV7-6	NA	TGTGCCAGCAGCGCCCGACAGAGCCAAGAGACCCAGTACTTC	CASSARQSQETQYF
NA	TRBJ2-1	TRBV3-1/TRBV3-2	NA	TGTGCCAGCAGCCAAGATGGGGGCGGCCATGCCTACAATGAGCAGTTCTTC	CASSQDGGGHAYNEQFF
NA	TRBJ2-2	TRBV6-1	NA	TGTGCCAGCAGTGAACCTTTCAGGGGAGTGGGCACCGGGGAGCTGTTTTTT	CASSEPFRGVGTGELFF
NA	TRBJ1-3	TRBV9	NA	TGTGCCAGCAGCGTAGGAAGCATCTCTGGAAACACCATATATTTT	CASSVGSISGNTIYF
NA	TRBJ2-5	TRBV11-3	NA	TGTGCCAGCAGCTTAGATGGGGGCCCTACGGGGTCCCAGTACTTC	CASSLDGGPTGSQYF
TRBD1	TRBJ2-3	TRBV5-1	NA	TGCGCCAGCAGCTCCGAGACAGGGAACACAGATACGCAGTATTTT	CASSSETGNTDTQYF